The present TCR beta chain was sequenced within a study of T-cell reconstitution after alpha-beta-depleted transplantation in children. Findings of the study overall: Newly generated T cells supplied most T-cell counts and diversity one year post-transplant. In patients about two months after transplant, alpha-beta T cells reportedly arose from several hundred expanded graft clones. Surviving recipient T cells and thymic progenitors accounted for the high day-60 TCRbeta diversity observed in some patients.

Researchers prepared the TCRbeta library using unique molecular identifiers, the study reports. One entry per CDR3 protein, called by TCRdb with MiXCR from the PCR reads. The sample has approximately 220,000 distinct CDR3 sequences; approximately 19% are singletons. The length of the CDR3 is 17 residues. Per germline, CDR1 LGHNA and CDR2 YNFKEQ. V was pared by 1 base and J by 6 bases, with 18 bases between. This clonotype was found a few times. Its specificity is unknown. The specimen comprised PBMCs, mostly from graft donor cells, sampled 360 days after TCRalphabeta/CD19-depleted stem cell transplant. This receptor was taken from a male patient between 2 and 10 years old who had a stem cell transplant for acute lymphoblastic leukemia, so the T cells may come from the graft donor. The rearrangement uses TRBV4-2 and TRBJ2-2; possible D gene TRBD2, 5 bases. This chain's CDR3 is CASSQGAGILGSGELFF. The CDR3 DNA reads as TGTGCCAGCAGCCAAGGGGCCGGGATCCTAGGTTCCGGGGAGCTGTTTTTT.